Sequencing of this T cell receptor (beta chain) was carried out in a study of response to subunit inactivated influenza vaccine. TCRdb re-called the RT-PCR reads with MiXCR, one entry per CDR3 protein. The sample yields hundreds of thousands of distinct CDR3 sequences, around 25% seen once. The CDR3 runs to 13 residues. Between the trimmed V and J ends, which lost 1 base and 4 bases, there was a span of 7 bases. Germline V gives CDR1 SGHDN, CDR2 FVKESK. Study conclusions and caveats: The authors proposed limited new T cell recruitment per seasonal influenza vaccination.

Turning to this clonotype: Its antigen is not known.

This chain links TRBV14 with TRBJ1-2, with D unclear. The specimen comprised CD4+ T cells sorted from PBMCs, sampled 5 to 6 days after vaccination. This receptor was obtained from a man aged 45-65 years who received an inactivated influenza vaccine. In DNA, the CDR3 is TGTGCCAGCAGCCAAGCGCAGCGCTATGGCTACACCTTC. Translating it yields CASSQAQRYGYTF. The whole variable domain, remainder taken from reference TRBV14 and TRBJ1-2, is EAGVTQFPSHSVIEKGQTVTLRCDPISGHDNLYWYRRVMGKEIKFLLHFVKESKQDESGMPNNRFLAERTGGTYSTLKVQPAELEDSGVYFCASSQAQRYGYTFGSGTRLTVV.